This T cell receptor beta chain is from a study of T-cell reconstitution after alpha-beta-depleted transplantation in children (dated by TCRdb to about 2016). A note on the overall study: T-cell immune reconstitution after TCRalphabeta/CD19-depleted allogeneic hematopoietic cell transplantation in children was quantitatively tracked in the study by means of TCR repertoire profiling.

The library relied on PCR. The run used an Illumina HiSeq 2500. To normalize quantification of the TCRbeta repertoire, the TCR libraries were built with molecular barcoding that relied on unique molecular identifiers. TCRdb's own reprocessing of the public reads used fastp at Q25 and MiXCR and kept productive beta chains. Merged by CDR3 protein, the rows form single entries marked with the most common genes and DNA. This sample is represented by 450,000 to 600,000 distinct CDR3 sequences; about 30% of them were singletons. The ten most abundant clones make up more than 2% of the sample. As concerns this clonotype: Its antigen is unknown. Per-nucleotide qualities are absent, and no much larger clonotype sits a single base away.

The CDR3 runs 16 amino acids, cysteine and phenylalanine included. The DNA shown is the 48-base CDR3, in frame from base 1. The trim is 2 bases for V and 7 bases for J, with a gap of 19 bases between the germline ends. The CDR1 and CDR2 encoded by the germline V gene (reference sequence) are SGHKS and YYEKEE. The chain couples TRBV5-5 to TRBJ2-1; D gene: possibly TRBD2, on 5 matching bases. This clonotype originated in a human donor who donated a stem cell graft to a child with aplastic anemia. The source material was PBMCs from the stem cell graft donor, sampled from the stem cell graft. Here is the DNA: TGTGCCAGCAGCTTATTAGTCTTGGACTTCAAAAATGAGCAGTTCTTC. Its amino acids are CASSLLVLDFKNEQFF.